This TCR beta chain was recovered during a study of T cells in Graves' hyperthyroidism and ophthalmopathy. This clonotype was counted a few times. Its antigen is not identified. The trim removed 0 bases at V and 9 bases at J, leaving 15 bases unmatched. The CDR3 totals 16 residues. Germline lookup yields CDR1 GTSNPN and CDR2 SVGIG (reference sequence). Ophthalmopathy patients had moderate-to-severe active disease, CAS ≥3, NOSPECS ≥4, and disease duration under 3 months. Amplification of TCR beta CDR3 regions was performed using RNA transcripts as template. The HTBI set primed first-round TCR CDR3 RT-PCR. TCRdb used MiXCR to reprocess the multiplex PCR reads, holding one entry per CDR3 protein. This table holds fewer than 550,000 distinct CDR3 sequences, less than 25% found once. Whole-study findings and limits: In simple terms, a model built on 13 V-J features told ophthalmopathy apart from stable hyperthyroidism. Blood also showed most of the thyroid clonotypes that were expanded above 0.001.

Sequencing was performed on blood. The rearrangement joins TRBV30 to TRBJ2-7; 9 positions agree with TRBD2. The TCR was taken from a young woman with Graves' ophthalmopathy. The CDR3 nucleotides read TGTGCCTGGAGTGTCCCGAGGACTAGCGTTACTACGGCGCAGTACTTC. Translated, it gives CAWSVPRTSVTTAQYF.